A selection of T cell receptor beta chains follows, all from one sample in a study of CD8+ T cells in alopecia areata. Generated by immunoSEQ multiplex PCR, the TCRdb table keeps only in-frame clones and is missing some. The data hold under 95,000 clones, with about two thirds observed a single time. Source: CD8+ T cells sorted from blood, taken around week 44, from a patient treated with tofacitinib. These receptors all come from a human donor with alopecia areata. The CDR3 runs from the conserved cysteine through the conserved F or W. Fields, in order: D gene, clone size, CDR3 length, V gene, J gene, CDR3 protein, CDR3 DNA. A D gene is named only where the DNA matches it firmly. Only some rows state a clone size, as once, few, many or a class for expanded clones.

D: .; size: .; length: 13; V: TRBV10-3; J: TRBJ1-1; CDR3: CAITSGVNTEAFF; DNA: TGTGCCATCACCTCAGGGGTGAACACTGAAGCTTTCTTT
D: .; size: .; length: 14; V: TRBV27; J: TRBJ2-3; CDR3: CASSVASATDTQYF; DNA: TGTGCCAGCTCAGTGGCTAGCGCCACAGATACGCAGTATTTT
D: .; size: .; length: 11; V: TRBV30; J: TRBJ2-2; CDR3: CAWSDSGELFF; DNA: TGTGCCTGGTCAGACTCCGGGGAGCTGTTTTTT
D: .; size: .; length: 11; V: TRBV25-1; J: TRBJ1-2; CDR3: CASSDIYGYTF; DNA: TGTGCCAGCAGTGACATATATGGCTACACCTTC
D: .; size: .; length: 13; V: TRBV6-5; J: TRBJ1-5; CDR3: CASRAREGQPQHF; DNA: TGTGCCAGCAGAGCCAGGGAGGGTCAGCCCCAGCATTTT
D: .; size: .; length: 13; V: TRBV7-9; J: TRBJ2-5; CDR3: CASSFDLAETQYF; DNA: TGTGCCAGCAGTTTTGACTTAGCAGAGACCCAGTACTTC
D: .; size: .; length: 13; V: TRBV29-1; J: TRBJ2-7; CDR3: CSVVRTDDYEQYF; DNA: TGCAGCGTTGTTAGGACAGACGACTACGAGCAGTACTTC
D: .; size: .; length: 14; V: TRBV9; J: TRBJ1-2; CDR3: CASSVGDTNYGYTF; DNA: TGTGCCAGCAGCGTAGGGGACACTAACTATGGCTACACCTTC
D: .; size: medium-sized; length: 15; V: TRBV28; J: TRBJ2-3; CDR3: CASTKSLSSTDTQYF; DNA: TGTGCCAGCACTAAAAGCCTCTCTAGCACAGATACGCAGTATTTT
D: TRBD2; size: .; length: 15; V: TRBV5-1; J: TRBJ2-5; CDR3: CASSSSGGPPETQYF; DNA: TGCGCCAGCAGCTCTAGCGGGGGGCCTCCAGAGACCCAGTACTTC
D: .; size: .; length: 12; V: TRBV7-9; J: TRBJ1-2; CDR3: CASSSGAGGYTF; DNA: TGTGCCAGCAGCTCCGGGGCAGGGGGCTACACCTTC
D: .; size: .; length: 17; V: TRBV30; J: TRBJ2-2; CDR3: CAWSVAQGQVVAGELFF; DNA: TGTGCCTGGAGTGTTGCGCAGGGTCAAGTAGTAGCCGGGGAGCTGTTTTTT
D: .; size: .; length: 11; V: TRBV30; J: TRBJ2-7; CDR3: CAWSGGYEQYF; DNA: TGTGCCTGGAGTGGTGGTTACGAGCAGTACTTC
D: TRBD1; size: .; length: 12; V: TRBV29-1; J: TRBJ1-2; CDR3: CSAPDRVGGYTF; DNA: TGCAGCGCTCCGGACAGGGTTGGTGGCTACACCTTC
D: .; size: .; length: 14; V: TRBV9; J: TRBJ2-5; CDR3: CASSGLRDQETQYF; DNA: TGTGCCAGCAGCGGGTTACGGGACCAAGAGACCCAGTACTTC
D: TRBD2; size: .; length: 15; V: TRBV7-2; J: TRBJ2-7; CDR3: CASSVGLAGGYEQYF; DNA: TGTGCCAGCAGCGTCGGACTAGCGGGTGGTTACGAGCAGTACTTC
D: .; size: .; length: 16; V: TRBV6-1; J: TRBJ1-1; CDR3: CASSEVAGPTNTEAFF; DNA: TGTGCCAGCAGTGAGGTAGCCGGTCCGACGAACACTGAAGCTTTCTTT
D: .; size: .; length: 14; V: TRBV16; J: TRBJ2-5; CDR3: CASSQSGIGETQYF; DNA: TGTGCCAGCAGCCAGTCTGGGATAGGAGAGACCCAGTACTTC
D: TRBD2; size: .; length: 16; V: TRBV7-2; J: TRBJ2-1; CDR3: CASSLSGLAGGNEQFF; DNA: TGTGCCAGCAGCTTATCGGGACTAGCGGGGGGCAATGAGCAGTTCTTC
D: .; size: .; length: 15; V: TRBV9; J: TRBJ2-7; CDR3: CASSPTGNLAYEQYF; DNA: TGTGCCAGCAGCCCGACAGGAAACCTCGCCTACGAGCAGTACTTC
D: .; size: .; length: 13; V: TRBV2; J: TRBJ1-2; CDR3: CASSVDRADGYTF; DNA: TGTGCCAGCAGTGTCGACCGGGCCGATGGCTACACCTTC
D: TRBD1; size: .; length: 14; V: TRBV19; J: TRBJ1-1; CDR3: CASSIFQGAPEAFF; DNA: TGTGCCAGTAGTATTTTTCAGGGGGCCCCTGAAGCTTTCTTT
D: .; size: .; length: 15; V: TRBV4-3; J: TRBJ2-3; CDR3: CASSQGTRDADTQYF; DNA: TGCGCCAGCAGCCAGGGGACCCGGGACGCAGATACGCAGTATTTT
D: .; size: .; length: 11; V: TRBV7-8; J: TRBJ2-5; CDR3: CASSLAETQYF; DNA: TGTGCCAGCAGCTTAGCGGAGACCCAGTACTTC
D: .; size: .; length: 15; V: TRBV18; J: TRBJ2-7; CDR3: CASSPSAEGRYEQYF; DNA: TGTGCCAGCTCACCTTCCGCGGAGGGGAGATACGAGCAGTACTTC
D: TRBD2; size: once; length: 16; V: TRBV6-5; J: TRBJ2-1; CDR3: CASSYSFGLADNEQFF; DNA: TGTGCCAGCAGTTACTCGTTTGGACTAGCGGACAATGAGCAGTTCTTC
D: TRBD1; size: .; length: 14; V: TRBV28; J: TRBJ1-2; CDR3: CASSADRGAYGYTF; DNA: TGTGCCAGCAGTGCCGACAGGGGGGCCTATGGCTACACCTTC
D: .; size: .; length: 11; V: TRBV5-1; J: TRBJ1-1; CDR3: CASSLGSEAFF; DNA: TGCGCCAGCAGCTTGGGCTCTGAAGCTTTCTTT
D: .; size: .; length: 10; V: TRBV29-1; J: TRBJ2-1; CDR3: CSAKENEQFF; DNA: TGCAGCGCAAAGGAGAATGAGCAGTTCTTC
D: .; size: .; length: 13; V: TRBV7-3; J: TRBJ2-1; CDR3: CASSFSGNNEQFF; DNA: TGTGCCAGCAGCTTCTCCGGCAACAATGAGCAGTTCTTC
D: .; size: .; length: 14; V: TRBV5-4; J: TRBJ2-4; CDR3: CASSFSAYGDIQYF; DNA: TGTGCCAGCAGCTTTTCGGCTTATGGAGACATTCAGTACTTC
D: TRBD1; size: .; length: 13; V: TRBV19; J: TRBJ1-1; CDR3: CASSWDRSKEAFF; DNA: TGTGCCAGTAGTTGGGACAGGAGCAAAGAAGCTTTCTTT
D: .; size: few; length: 15; V: TRBV7-3; J: TRBJ2-1; CDR3: CASSPTGGVVDEQFF; DNA: TGTGCCAGCAGCCCAACAGGGGGGGTGGTCGATGAGCAGTTCTTC
D: TRBD2; size: once; length: 14; V: TRBV29-1; J: TRBJ2-3; CDR3: CSASSGGAVDTQYF; DNA: TGCAGCGCCTCTAGCGGGGGGGCCGTCGATACGCAGTATTTT
D: TRBD1; size: once; length: 12; V: TRBV7-9; J: TRBJ1-5; CDR3: CASSGSTGSAHF; DNA: TGTGCCAGCAGCGGATCGACAGGGTCCGCGCATTTT
D: .; size: few; length: 15; V: TRBV2; J: TRBJ1-5; CDR3: CASSHRDTRDQPQHF; DNA: TGTGCCAGCAGTCACCGGGACACAAGGGATCAGCCCCAGCATTTT
D: .; size: .; length: 12; V: TRBV7-9; J: TRBJ2-1; CDR3: CASLVADNEQFF; DNA: TGTGCCAGCTTAGTAGCCGACAATGAGCAGTTCTTC
D: TRBD1; size: .; length: 15; V: TRBV11-2; J: TRBJ2-5; CDR3: CASSSGQGALVTQYF; DNA: TGTGCCAGCAGCTCGGGACAGGGTGCGTTGGTGACCCAGTACTTC
D: .; size: .; length: 15; V: TRBV4-1; J: TRBJ2-2; CDR3: CASSHQGPNTGELFF; DNA: TGCGCCAGCAGCCATCAGGGACCGAACACCGGGGAGCTGTTTTTT
D: .; size: .; length: 12; V: TRBV6-1; J: TRBJ2-7; CDR3: CASSEIVYEQYF; DNA: TGTGCCAGCAGTGAAATCGTCTACGAGCAGTACTTC
D: .; size: few; length: 15; V: TRBV9; J: TRBJ1-5; CDR3: CASSSDSNSNQPQHF; DNA: TGTGCCAGCAGCTCTGACAGCAATAGCAATCAGCCCCAGCATTTT
D: .; size: .; length: 12; V: TRBV2; J: TRBJ1-5; CDR3: CASSGSNQPQHF; DNA: TGTGCCAGCAGTGGTAGCAATCAGCCCCAGCATTTT
D: .; size: once; length: 15; V: TRBV2; J: TRBJ2-3; CDR3: CASSDGTPSTDTQYF; DNA: TGTGCCAGCAGTGATGGCACTCCTAGCACAGATACGCAGTATTTT